These 9 T cell receptor beta chains came from one sample sequenced in a study of cytomegalovirus exposure and HLA in healthy donors. The study ran its PCR with 60 Vbeta and 13 Jbeta primers. Only in-frame clones appear in the TCRdb table, and some are missing; sequencing was by immunoSEQ multiplex PCR. Seen here are 150,000 to 250,000 clones, around 81% observed once, and the top ten hold roughly 2%. The sequencing input was PBMCs. The receptors here all came from a man aged 30 to 45 in good health and CMV-seronegative.

V usage is TRBV9 and J usage is TRBJ2-7; 7 nucleotides line up with TRBD2. Looked up from germline, CDR1 is SGDLS and CDR2 is YYNGEE. CDR3 length equals 15 residues. The junction had 10 bases not matched to a gene; V was cut back by 4 bases and J by 3 bases. The CDR3 reads CASSTQAGSFYEQYF. The CDR3 bases are TGTGCCAGCAGCACTCAAGCGGGATCGTTCTACGAGCAGTACTTC.

This clone was recorded a few times. V gene TRBV10-1 combines with J gene TRBJ1-1; the D gene is possibly TRBD1 (6 bases). Germline V gives CDR1 WNHNN, CDR2 SYGVQD (reference sequence). The CDR3 contains 17 residues. Trimming took 4 bases from V and 4 from J, leaving 22 bases between them. The CDR3 nucleotides read TGCGCCAGCAGTGCGATTCGGGACACTGGAACGCGCACTGAAGCTTTCTTT. Protein product: CASSAIRDTGTRTEAFF.

The rearrangement uses TRBV18 and TRBJ2-2; 7 nucleotides line up with TRBD1. V dropped 6 bases and J dropped 4; count of bases not matched to a gene: 5. CDR1 is KGHSH and CDR2 is LQKENI in the germline V gene. The length of the CDR3 is 14 residues. The CDR3 spells CASSQGQTTGELFF. CDR3 DNA sequence: TGTGCCAGCTCCCAGGGACAGACCACCGGGGAGCTGTTTTTT.

This clone was recorded once. This sequence joins TRBV11-2 and TRBJ2-7; 10 bases fit TRBD1. The trim removed 5 bases at V and 3 bases at J, leaving 10 bases unmatched. CDR1 and CDR2 from the germline V gene are SGHAT and FQNNGV. The CDR3 is 16 amino acids. CDR3 in amino acids: CASSAPGWDRGYEQYF. In nucleotides, the CDR3 is TGTGCCAGCAGCGCCCCGGGTTGGGACAGGGGCTACGAGCAGTACTTC.

CDR3 sequence (DNA): TGTGCCAGCAGCTTAGCGGAGACTAGCGGGAGCGGCGAGCAGTACTTC. This gives the protein CASSLAETSGSGEQYF. This rearrangement joins TRBV7-6 to TRBJ2-7; 12 bases agree with TRBD2. The germline CDR1 and CDR2 sequences are SGHVS and FNYEAQ. CDR3 length equals 16 residues. Unmatched junction bases numbered 6, after V lost 0 bases and J lost 6 bases.

This clone occurred many times. The chain has TRBV4-2 and TRBJ1-3; TRBD1 matches 11 bases. Germline V gene sequence: CDR1 LGHNA, CDR2 YNFKEQ. This CDR3 region has 16 residues. J was trimmed by 4 bases and V by 0 bases; bases with no gene match: 2. The CDR3 loop reads CASSQEGQGEGNTIYF. In DNA form, the CDR3 reads TGTGCCAGCAGCCAAGAGGGACAGGGGGAAGGAAACACCATATATTTT.

The chain carries TRBV13 and TRBJ2-1; TRBD1 is a possible D gene (6 bases). CDR3 length equals 16 residues. Per germline, CDR1 PRHDT and CDR2 FYEKMQ (reference sequence). Trimming removed 4 bases from V and 8 bases from J, with 21 bases in between. The CDR3 sequence: CASSYPQGLELHEQFF. The CDR3 coding sequence is TGTGCCAGCAGCTACCCTCAGGGGCTCGAGCTACATGAGCAGTTCTTC. The full variable domain, completed using reference TRBV13 and TRBJ2-1, is AAGVIQSPRHLIKEKRETATLKCYPIPRHDTVYWYQQGPGQDPQFLISFYEKMQSDKGSIPDRFSAQQFSDYHSELNMSSLELGDSALYFCASSYPQGLELHEQFFGPGTRLTVL.

V gene TRBV21-1 combines with J gene TRBJ1-2; no DNA check was done on the table's D call, TRBD1. TRBV21-1 represents a pseudogene. The length of the CDR3 is 15 residues. The CDR3 is CASSKVAGLTYGYTF. As DNA, the CDR3 is TGTGCCAGCAGCAAAGTGGCAGGTCTGACCTATGGCTACACCTTC.

This sequence joins TRBV27 and TRBJ1-4; possibly TRBD1 for D (6 bases). Between the trimmed V and J ends, which lost 4 bases and 7 bases, there was a span of 10 bases. The CDR3 spans 13 residues. Germline assignment: CDR1 MNHEY and CDR2 SMNVEV (reference sequence). In DNA form, the CDR3 reads TGTGCCAGCAGTTCAGGGGTTACTGAAAAACTGTTTTTT. It codes for CASSSGVTEKLFF.